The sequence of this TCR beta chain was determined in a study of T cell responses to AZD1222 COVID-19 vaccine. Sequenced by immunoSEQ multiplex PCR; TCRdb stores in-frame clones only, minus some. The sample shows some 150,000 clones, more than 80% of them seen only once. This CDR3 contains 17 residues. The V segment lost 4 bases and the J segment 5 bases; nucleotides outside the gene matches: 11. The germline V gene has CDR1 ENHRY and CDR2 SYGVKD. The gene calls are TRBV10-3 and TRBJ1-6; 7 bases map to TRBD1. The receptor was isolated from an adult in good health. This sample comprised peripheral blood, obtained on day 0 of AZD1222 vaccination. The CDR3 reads CAISGSGTATDNSPLHF. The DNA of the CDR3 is TGTGCCATCAGTGGATCCGGGACAGCGACCGATAATTCACCCCTCCACTTT.